What follows are 28 T cell receptor beta chains derived from one specimen sequenced in a study of cytomegalovirus exposure and HLA in healthy donors. This PCR relied on a set of 60 Vbeta primers and 13 Jbeta primers. This table comes from immunoSEQ multiplex PCR, and its TCRdb copy is limited to in-frame clones, with some not included. The table includes about 260,000 clones, just over 70% detected once. Sequencing input: PBMCs. The receptors derive from a female donor in good health and CMV-seronegative.

The chain employs TRBV2 and TRBJ2-7; 9 bases agree with TRBD1. V shed 9 bases and J 2 bases; nucleotides not matched to a gene: 5. Germline lookup yields CDR1 SNHLY and CDR2 FYNNEI. The CDR3 sequence is 13 residues long. The CDR3 DNA reads as TGTGCCAGTAGGGGGACAGGGACCTACGAGCAGTACTTC. It translates to CASRGTGTYEQYF.

The V call is TRBV9, the J call TRBJ1-5; TRBD1 matches 9 bases. This CDR3 region has 15 residues. Germline CDR1 reads SGDLS; CDR2 reads YYNGEE. V was clipped by 0 bases and J by 6 bases; unmatched bases: 4. CDR3 region: CASSVGEDRGQPQHF. CDR3 bases: TGTGCCAGCAGCGTAGGGGAGGACAGGGGTCAGCCCCAGCATTTT.

The chain links TRBV28 to TRBJ1-5, with 8 nucleotides matching TRBD1. CDR3 length equals 18 residues. After removal of 3 bases from V and 6 bases from J, the junction contained 16 bases not matched to a gene. The germline gives CDR1 MDHEN, CDR2 SYDVKM. DNA for the CDR3: TGTGCCAGCAGTTTCGGGACAGGCTCGATCTTTTTGGTTCAGCCCCAGCATTTT. It codes for CASSFGTGSIFLVQPQHF. Full variable domain (outside the CDR3, taken from reference TRBV28 and TRBJ1-5): DVKVTQSSRYLVKRTGEKVFLECVQDMDHENMFWYRQDPGLGLRLIYFSYDVKMKEKGDIPEGYSVSREKKERFSLILESASTNQTSMYLCASSFGTGSIFLVQPQHFGDGTRLSIL.

This clone was counted a few times. The gene calls are TRBV6-5 and TRBJ1-1; no firm D call. The CDR3 runs 16 residues. The V and J ends lost 1 base and 5 bases respectively, with 17 bases between them. From germline, CDR1 is MNHEY and CDR2 SVGAGI. The CDR3 DNA follows: TGTGCCAGCAGTTACTTTTTAGGCGGAATTCGGACTGAAGCTTTCTTT. This encodes CASSYFLGGIRTEAFF.

The J gene is TRBJ2-5, the V gene TRBV5-6; the D gene is possibly TRBD2 (5 bases). Germline loops: CDR1 SGHDT, CDR2 YYEEEE. The CDR3 sequence is 14 residues long. V lost 0 bases and J lost 5, with 11 bases in between. The CDR3: CASSLALRGETQYF. CDR3 sequence (DNA): TGTGCCAGCAGCTTGGCATTGCGCGGGGAGACCCAGTACTTC.

This clone was picked up a small number of times. The chain carries TRBV5-5 and TRBJ2-6; TRBD2 might be the D (6 bases). Trimming left V 1 base short and J 0 bases short, with 20 bases between. CDR1 is SGHKS, CDR2 YYEKEE, per germline (reference sequence). There are 20 residues in the CDR3. CDR3 DNA: TGTGCCAGCAGCTTGTCTGGTTGGGGAGGCCAGTTCTCTGGGGCCAACGTCCTGACTTTC. Residues: CASSLSGWGGQFSGANVLTF.

The chain uses TRBV20-1 and TRBJ2-5; the D is unclear. The J call may be in error: the DNA end matches TRBJ2-7 better. Germline CDR1 is DFQATT and CDR2 is SNEGSKA (reference sequence). The CDR3 sequence is 11 residues long. CDR3 region: CSALGPYEQYF. The DNA of the CDR3 is TGCAGTGCGCTAGGCCCCTACGAGCAGTACTTC.

The chain carries TRBV28 and TRBJ1-5; TRBD1 matches 8 bases. Trimming at V came to 5 bases and at J to 4 bases, leaving 4 bases not matched to a gene. The V gene's germline CDR1 is MDHEN and CDR2 SYDVKM. The CDR3 has 14 residues. The CDR3 spells CASSRGQVNQPQHF. The CDR3 bases are TGTGCCAGCAGTCGGGGACAGGTTAATCAGCCCCAGCATTTT.

The chain joins TRBV7-6 to TRBJ2-7, with TRBD2 matching over 8 bases. The CDR3 length is 16 residues. CDR1 is SGHVS and CDR2 is FNYEAQ in the germline V gene. V was clipped by 5 bases and J by 0 bases; unmatched bases: 9. DNA for the CDR3: TGTGCCAGCAGCCATTACGTAACTAGCGGCTCCTACGAGCAGTACTTC. Its protein product is CASSHYVTSGSYEQYF.

V and J are TRBV5-1 and TRBJ1-1, with 8 bases identical to TRBD1. The germline V gene has CDR1 SGHRS and CDR2 YFSETQ. The CDR3 covers 14 residues. Trimming cost V 0 bases and J 6 bases; bases outside gene matches: 4. DNA of the CDR3: TGCGCCAGCAGCTTGGCCGACAGGGGTTCTGAAGCTTTCTTT. Encoded protein: CASSLADRGSEAFF.

In this sample, this clone turned up a few times. The chain has TRBV6-5 and TRBJ1-4; TRBD1 aligns across 7 bases. Germline V gene data show CDR1 as MNHEY and CDR2 as SVGAGI. This CDR3 has 12 residues. V shed 6 bases and J 7 bases; nucleotides not matched to a gene: 2. CDR3 bases: TGTGCCAGCAGGGACAGGAGTGAAAAACTGTTTTTT. It is translated as CASRDRSEKLFF.

The J gene is TRBJ1-2, the V gene TRBV6-6; TRBD1 might be the D (5 bases). CDR3 length equals 13 residues. From germline, CDR1 is MNHNY and CDR2 SVGAGI (reference sequence). V was shortened by 2 bases and J by 8 bases, with 12 bases between the two germline ends. CDR3 region: CASSYLSSGGYTF. CDR3 in DNA: TGTGCCAGCAGTTACCTGTCGTCAGGGGGCTACACCTTC.

There are a few counts of this clone. The J gene is TRBJ1-1, the V gene TRBV5-1; the match to TRBD1 covers 8 bases. Germline CDR1 is SGHRS and CDR2 is YFSETQ. Trimming took 5 bases from V and 1 from J; bases not matched to a gene: 10. The CDR3 contains 16 residues. The CDR3, as DNA: TGCGCCAGCAGAGTTTTGACAGGGGAGGGGAACACTGAAGCTTTCTTT. Amino acid sequence: CASRVLTGEGNTEAFF.

V is TRBV4-1 and J is TRBJ1-6; TRBD1 matches 7 bases. This CDR3 is 15 amino acids long. The trim removed 0 bases at V and 11 bases at J, leaving 7 bases unmatched. From germline, CDR1 is MGHRA and CDR2 YSYEKL. The CDR3 protein is CASSQDRQDRTPLHF. DNA for the CDR3: TGCGCCAGCAGCCAAGATCGACAGGACAGGACACCCCTCCACTTT.

The chain has TRBV5-1 and TRBJ2-1, with TRBD2 matching over 8 bases. This CDR3 contains 15 residues. J lost 4 bases, V lost 4 bases, and 7 bases had no gene match. Germline-derived CDR1 and CDR2 are SGHRS and YFSETQ. CDR3 amino acids: CASSPIAGSYNEQFF. The CDR3 DNA follows: TGCGCCAGCAGCCCGATAGCGGGATCATACAATGAGCAGTTCTTC.

This clone has just a few counts. The gene calls are TRBV6-1 and TRBJ1-3; TRBD1 agrees at 8 bases. Germline trimming cut 8 bases from V and 3 bases from J; bases unmatched to any gene: 6. Germline V CDR1 and CDR2: MNHNS, SASEGT. The CDR3 runs to 14 residues. The CDR3 is CASEQGVRGNTIYF. The CDR3 nucleotides read TGTGCCAGCGAACAGGGGGTGCGTGGAAACACCATATATTTT.

The V and J genes are TRBV9 and TRBJ2-3, with D maybe TRBD2 (5 bases). The ends were cut back, 0 bases at V and 8 bases at J, with 16 bases in the middle. This CDR3 has 15 residues. Germline V gene lookup returns CDR1 SGDLS and CDR2 YYNGEE. DNA for the CDR3: TGTGCCAGCAGCGTAGAAAAAGCGACTACCATTACGCAGTATTTT. Encoded protein: CASSVEKATTITQYF.

V and J are TRBV5-6 and TRBJ2-1; 9 nucleotides align to TRBD2. V was pared by 4 bases and J by 6 bases, with 8 bases of the junction left unmatched. Germline V gives CDR1 SGHDT, CDR2 YYEEEE. The CDR3 length is 15 residues. The DNA of the CDR3 is TGTGCCAGCAGCCTAGGGGGAGCGGGAGGCAATGAGCAGTTCTTC. Its translation: CASSLGGAGGNEQFF.

V and J are TRBV30 and TRBJ2-1; TRBD2 might be the D (5 bases). This CDR3 has 14 residues. V lost 3 bases to trimming and J lost 2 bases, with 11 bases between them. Germline V lookup: CDR1 GTSNPN, CDR2 SVGIG (reference sequence). DNA for the CDR3: TGTGCCTGGAGCCGGGGAGAAACCTACAATGAGCAGTTCTTC. This translates into CAWSRGETYNEQFF.

This clone was observed once. The chain joins TRBV12-5 to TRBJ2-1; 9 bases line up with TRBD2. The CDR3 is 16 amino acids. The germline V gene has CDR1 LGHNT and CDR2 FRNRAP. V dropped 5 bases and J dropped 0; count of bases not matched to a gene: 5. The CDR3 nucleotides are TGTGCTAGTGGTAACGTAGCGGGAGTCTCCTACAATGAGCAGTTCTTC. Protein: CASGNVAGVSYNEQFF.

The genes are TRBV9 and TRBJ2-1; D is unclear. This CDR3 has 14 residues. Trimming removed 0 bases from V and 3 bases from J, with 7 bases in between. Germline CDR1 SGDLS, CDR2 YYNGEE. The CDR3 DNA reads TGTGCCAGCAGCGTAGAATCTAGCTACAATGAGCAGTTCTTC. Translated, it gives CASSVESSYNEQFF.

This clone was recorded a few times. This sequence joins TRBV2 and TRBJ2-5; 8 bases are a match to TRBD2. The DNA end is more similar to TRBJ2-7, so the J call may be wrong. The CDR3 sequence is 12 residues long. Per germline, CDR1 SNHLY and CDR2 FYNNEI. CDR3 bases: TGTGCCAGCAATAGCGGGAACTACGAGCAGTACTTC. Its translation: CASNSGNYEQYF.

Only a few counts were recorded for this clone. The CDR3 protein is CASSQGEGFTGELFF. CDR3 in DNA: TGCGCCAGCAGCCAAGGGGAGGGTTTCACCGGGGAGCTGTTTTTT. This chain links TRBV4-1 with TRBJ2-2, with 7 bases lining up with TRBD2. CDR1 is MGHRA, CDR2 YSYEKL, per germline. Trimming cost V 1 base and J 4 bases; bases outside gene matches: 3. CDR3 length: 15 amino acids.

V is TRBV18 and J is TRBJ1-4, with 10 bases fitting TRBD1. Germline trimming cut 6 bases from V and 0 bases from J; bases unmatched to any gene: 7. Germline V gene sequence: CDR1 KGHSH, CDR2 LQKENI. The CDR3 has 17 amino acids. DNA for the CDR3: TGTGCCAGCTCGGGACAGGGGATCCCCGCAACTAATGAAAAACTGTTTTTT. Its translation: CASSGQGIPATNEKLFF. Full variable domain (remainder filled in from reference TRBV18 and TRBJ1-4): NAGVMQNPRHLVRRRGQEARLRCSPMKGHSHVYWYRQLPEEGLKFMVYLQKENIIDESGMPKERFSAEFPKEGPSILRIQQVVRGDSAAYFCASSGQGIPATNEKLFFGSGTQLSVL.

In regard to this clone: The same CDR3 is also encoded by other DNA sequences in this sample. The chain carries TRBV6-5 and TRBJ2-2; the match to TRBD1 covers 8 bases. The junction had 2 bases not matched to a gene; V was cut back by 4 bases and J by 1 base. CDR3 size: 15 residues. From germline, CDR1 is MNHEY and CDR2 SVGAGI. The CDR3 nucleotides are TGTGCCAGCAGTTCGGGACAGGTGAACACCGGGGAGCTGTTTTTT. It specifies CASSSGQVNTGELFF.

The rearrangement links TRBV4-2 to TRBJ2-3; 9 nucleotides line up with TRBD1. Trimming at V came to 4 bases and at J to 2 bases, leaving 4 bases not matched to a gene. Germline CDR1 LGHNA, CDR2 YNFKEQ. The CDR3 sequence is 15 residues long. The DNA for the CDR3 is TGTGCCAGCAGCCCCGGGACAGGGACCACAGATACGCAGTATTTT. The encoded protein is CASSPGTGTTDTQYF.

This clone occurred a few times. The chain employs TRBV5-1 and TRBJ2-1, with 8 bases identical to TRBD1. CDR3 size: 16 residues. The junction had 11 bases not matched to a gene; V was cut back by 0 bases and J by 9 bases. Germline lookup yields CDR1 SGHRS and CDR2 YFSETQ. The CDR3 DNA follows: TGCGCCAGCAGCTTGGTCGGGACAGGTGCCGGGGTTGAGCAGTTCTTC. Encoded protein: CASSLVGTGAGVEQFF.

This clone occurred a few times. This sample includes further DNA sequences coding for the same CDR3. This chain joins TRBV4-1 and TRBJ2-7; 7 bases fit TRBD1. J was trimmed by 2 bases and V by 1 base; bases with no gene match: 2. Germline CDR1 MGHRA, CDR2 YSYEKL. The CDR3 is 14 amino acids. The DNA of the CDR3 is TGCGCCAGCAGCCAAGGCCAGGGGGCCTACGAGCAGTACTTC. Translated, it gives CASSQGQGAYEQYF.